This T cell receptor beta chain originates from a study of Ad26.COV2.S vaccination and SARS-CoV-2 variants. Study at large: Dosing was one shot or two shots 56 days apart.

The table came from immunoSEQ multiplex PCR; TCRdb's copy has only in-frame clones and leaves some out. Among around 300,000 clones listed, around 90% were seen once. Treatment denoted: 15 to 20 received Ad26.COV2.S at low or high dose, single or two shots; 5 received placebo; per-sample allocation not given. Sampling took place 63 days after the first vaccine or placebo injection. Adults aged 18-55 years in Boston included the donor. An Ad26 vector expressing Wuhan-strain SARS-CoV-2 spike constituted the vaccine. This CDR3 has 16 amino acids. Germline CDR1 and CDR2: LNHDA and SQIVND (reference sequence). V gave up 2 bases and J gave up 7 bases, with 17 bases separating them.

The chain recombines TRBV19 with TRBJ2-2; the D gene could be TRBD1 or TRBD2 (5 bases each). The sequences come from peripheral blood, collected in a trial of Ad26.COV2.S vaccine versus placebo. This TCR was sampled from a person between 18 and 59 years old who received the Ad26.COV2.S COVID-19 vaccine or a placebo. The CDR3 loop reads CASSINQGGGLGELFF. As DNA, the CDR3 is TGTGCCAGTAGTATAAACCAGGGTGGTGGACTCGGGGAGCTGTTTTTT.